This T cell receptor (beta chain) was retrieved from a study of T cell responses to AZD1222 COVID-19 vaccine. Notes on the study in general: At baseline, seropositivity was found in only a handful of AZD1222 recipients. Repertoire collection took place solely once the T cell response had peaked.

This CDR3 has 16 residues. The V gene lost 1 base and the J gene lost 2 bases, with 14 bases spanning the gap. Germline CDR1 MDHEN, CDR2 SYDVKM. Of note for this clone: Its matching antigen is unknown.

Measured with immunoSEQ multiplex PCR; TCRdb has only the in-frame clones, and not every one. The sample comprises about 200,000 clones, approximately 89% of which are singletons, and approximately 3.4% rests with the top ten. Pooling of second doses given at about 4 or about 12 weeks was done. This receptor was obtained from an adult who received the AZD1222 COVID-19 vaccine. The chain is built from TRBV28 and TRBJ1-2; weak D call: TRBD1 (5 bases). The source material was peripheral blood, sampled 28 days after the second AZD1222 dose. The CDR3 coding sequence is TGTGCCAGCAGTTTATCGTCATCCGGGGCAAACTATGGCTACACCTTC. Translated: CASSLSSSGANYGYTF.